This T cell receptor (beta chain) was sequenced in a study of T cell responses to AZD1222 COVID-19 vaccine (dated by TCRdb to about 2021). Background for the entire study: AZD1222 recipients whose second dose came at about 4 weeks and those whose second dose came at about 12 weeks were combined into one group, since spike-specific TCR depth and breadth did not differ between the two schedules. TCR sequencing was performed for 230 to 250 trial participants, of whom roughly 200 were given two doses of AZD1222 and some 25 were given two doses of MenACWY control vaccine. Trial participants were enrolled by age into 18-55, 56-69 and 70-plus year subgroups, with roughly 160, 29 and 62 TCR-sequenced participants respectively. What the study reported, not specific to this receptor: In the small 56-69-year group, the increase in depth fell short of significance, most likely because of low power. Vaccine-associated CD4 TCRs spanned the whole spike protein, with dominant responses in regions 160-218 and 743-854. Participants were mostly white British, with more females than males. The authors suggested clonal diversity may have been underestimated. Epitopes outside the regions mutated in the B.1.351 and B.1.1.7 variants were reportedly recognized by nearly half of the unique spike-specific TCRs. Only five to seven AZD1222 recipients were SARS-CoV-2 seropositive at baseline, limiting conclusions about previously exposed vaccinees. Because no day 14 peak-response samples were available, repertoires were characterized only after the peak T cell response. Spike-specific TCR breadth and depth rose significantly after two AZD1222 doses compared with day 0 and with MenACWY recipients.

Reading from cysteine to phenylalanine, the CDR3 counts 14 amino acids. The CDR3 DNA has 42 bases and is translated from base 1. The CDR1 and CDR2 encoded by the germline V gene are SGHAT and FQNNGV. Trimming costs V 2 bases and J 4 bases, and their ends lie 11 bases apart. A word on this clone: Its recognized antigen is unknown. No base-level quality is on record; no much larger clone is a single base apart.

The label giving this sample's time point can be read as: baseline before first vaccination. The vaccinee samples were drawn from two UK trials, COV001 and COV002, one of which was a single-blind randomized controlled phase 2/3 trial testing AZD1222 (ChAdOx1 nCoV-19) in healthy adults. For TCRbeta chain sequencing, PBMC samples were collected from trial participants at day 0 and at day 28 after the second dose. The CDR3 regions of human TCRbeta chains were analyzed by immunosequencing. The paper's processing steps were these. Repertoire TCRs were checked for matches against a reference library of SARS-CoV-2-specific TCRs that had been generated using the MIRA antigen-specificity platform. Breadth was defined as the fraction of unique TCRs that were SARS-CoV-2-associated. Depth was defined as the fraction of total T cells that were SARS-CoV-2-associated. Each spike-specific TCR was assigned to its reactive spike region and to a CD4 or CD8 class using the MIRA data. Log10-transformed breadth and depth values were compared by one-way ANOVA with Sidak's multiple comparisons tests. TCRdb took over this immuneACCESS table, retaining in-frame rearrangements with V and J assigned. Such tables are incomplete; in checked studies, under half of the missing clones stem from an unresolved V gene, and the remainder is unexplained. From that table come the V and J calls and clone size; the DNA was used to work out D and trimming. The sample yields tens of thousands of clones; 75% to 85% were counted once. The leading ten clones occupy around 20% of the sample.

The source was peripheral blood, collected on day 0 of AZD1222 vaccination. The V and J segments used are TRBV11-2 and TRBJ1-2; tentative D gene TRBD1, with 5 bases matching. This receptor was taken from an adult in good health. The base sequence is TGTGCCAGCAGCTTAAGGGGCACCAGCTATGGCTACACCTTC. It translates to CASSLRGTSYGYTF.